This T cell receptor (beta chain) emerged from a study of blood T cells in healthy people across ages. The study's findings and limits: Among long-lived donors, naive CD4+ cells were more numerous and diversity higher than in aged donors. Per-million-T-cell TCR beta diversity fell roughly linearly with age.

This clonotype was recorded many times. The antigen remains unidentified. V was clipped by 4 bases and J by 8 bases, with 18 bases between them. In germline, CDR1 is MGHDK, CDR2 SYGVNS. The CDR3 has 15 amino acids. The second PCR ran about 6 to 12 cycles with a sample-barcoded 5' primer and J-beta primers. Sequencing of every sample gave 3 million or more CDR3-containing paired-end reads. Each CDR3 protein gets one entry after TCRdb re-called the 5' RACE reads with MiXCR. The sample lists more than 1.4 million distinct CDR3 sequences, 42% occurring once. This chain joins TRBV25-1 and TRBJ2-1, with D perhaps TRBD1 (6 bases). The sequencing sample was made of blood. The sequence was obtained from a young woman in good health. The CDR3 loop reads CASSGDNSWVDEQFF. CDR3 nucleotide sequence: TGTGCCAGCAGTGGGGACAATAGCTGGGTGGATGAGCAGTTCTTC.